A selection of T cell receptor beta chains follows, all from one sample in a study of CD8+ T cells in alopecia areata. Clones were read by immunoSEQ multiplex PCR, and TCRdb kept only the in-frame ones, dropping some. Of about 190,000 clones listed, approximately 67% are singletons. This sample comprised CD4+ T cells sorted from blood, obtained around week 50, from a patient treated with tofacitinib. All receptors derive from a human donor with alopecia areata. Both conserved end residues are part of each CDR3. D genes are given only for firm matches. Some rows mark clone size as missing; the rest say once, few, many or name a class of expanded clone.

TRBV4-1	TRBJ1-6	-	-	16	TGCGCCAGCAGCCTAAGGCCAGACGAACAGTACTCACCCCTCCACTTT	CASSLRPDEQYSPLHF
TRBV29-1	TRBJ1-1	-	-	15	TGCAGCGTTCGGCCCCACTCGACTGTGAACACTGAAGCTTTCTTT	CSVRPHSTVNTEAFF
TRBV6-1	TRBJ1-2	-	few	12	TGTGCCAGCAGTGAATATGGGGAGGTCTACACCTTC	CASSEYGEVYTF
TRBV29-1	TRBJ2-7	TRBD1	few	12	TGCAGCGTTGAATTCAGGGGGTACGAGCAGTACTTC	CSVEFRGYEQYF
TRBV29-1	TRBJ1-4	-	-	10	TGCAGCGTTGAAAGGGGACAACTGTTTTTT	CSVERGQLFF
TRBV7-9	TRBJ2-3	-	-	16	TGTGCCAGCAGCCAGAGGGGCGGTTTAAGCACAGATACGCAGTATTTT	CASSQRGGLSTDTQYF
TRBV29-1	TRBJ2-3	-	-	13	TGCAGCGGTCGCGGATTGCTCACAGATACGCAGTATTTT	CSGRGLLTDTQYF
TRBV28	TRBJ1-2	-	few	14	TGTGCCACCTTTACCGGAACCCAAAACTATGGCTACACCTTC	CATFTGTQNYGYTF
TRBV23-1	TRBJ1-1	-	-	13	TGCGCCAGCCGAGCGACGGTTAACACTGAAGCTTTCTTT	CASRATVNTEAFF
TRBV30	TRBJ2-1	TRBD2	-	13	TGTGCCTGGAGTGTACTAGCGGGGTCAGAGCAGTTCTTC	CAWSVLAGSEQFF
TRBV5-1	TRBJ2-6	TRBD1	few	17	TGCGCCAGCAGCGGAGGACAGGGGGGCTCTGGGGCCAACGTCCTGACTTTC	CASSGGQGGSGANVLTF
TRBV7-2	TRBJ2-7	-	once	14	TGTGCCAGCAGCCCCCATGCTGACAGCTACGAGCAGTACTTC	CASSPHADSYEQYF
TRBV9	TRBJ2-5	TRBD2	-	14	TGTGCCAGGACCCGGACTAGCGGTCAGGAGACCCAGTACTTC	CARTRTSGQETQYF
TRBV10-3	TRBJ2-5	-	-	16	TGTGCCATCAGTGAATCCCCCCTCGGGGGCCAAGAGACCCAGTACTTC	CAISESPLGGQETQYF
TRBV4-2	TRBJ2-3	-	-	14	TGTGCCAGCAGCCAAGGGACAGGCACAGATACGCAGTATTTT	CASSQGTGTDTQYF
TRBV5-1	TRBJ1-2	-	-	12	TGCGCCAGCAGCTTGGAAGGGGCCGGCTACACCTTC	CASSLEGAGYTF
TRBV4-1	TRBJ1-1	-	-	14	TGCGCCAGCAGGAACTTAGCTCAGAACACTGAAGCTTTCTTT	CASRNLAQNTEAFF
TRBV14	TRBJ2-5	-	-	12	TGTGCCAGCAGCCAAGATCGGGGGACCCAGTACTTC	CASSQDRGTQYF
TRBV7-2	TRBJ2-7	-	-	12	TGTGCCAGCAGCTTATTCAGTGAGGACCGGTACTTC	CASSLFSEDRYF
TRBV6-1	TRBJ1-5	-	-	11	TGTGCCAGCAAGGGGGGTCAGCCCCAGCATTTT	CASKGGQPQHF
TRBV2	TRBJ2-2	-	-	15	TGTGCCAGCAGTGAAAGGTCCCCGCGGGCCGGGGAGCTGTTTTTT	CASSERSPRAGELFF
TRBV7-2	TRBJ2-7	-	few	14	TGTGCCAGCAGCTTAGGGGGCCAGGGGACCGAGCAGTACTTC	CASSLGGQGTEQYF
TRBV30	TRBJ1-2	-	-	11	TGTGCCTGGAGTCAGGGCGATGGCTACACCTTC	CAWSQGDGYTF
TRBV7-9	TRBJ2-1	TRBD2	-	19	TGTGCCAGCAGCTCCGGACTAGCGGGGGCATCGTTGATCTACAATGAGCAGTTCTTC	CASSSGLAGASLIYNEQFF
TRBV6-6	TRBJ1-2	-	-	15	TGTGCCATCAGTGAGACGCCAGGGGCCTTCTATGGCTACACCTTC	CAISETPGAFYGYTF
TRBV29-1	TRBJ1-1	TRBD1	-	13	TGCAGCGCTACGACAGGGGGCTTGGGTGAAGCTTTCTTT	CSATTGGLGEAFF
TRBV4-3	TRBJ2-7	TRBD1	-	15	TGCGCCAGCAGCCAAGAACAGGGGGACATGTACGAGCAGTACTTC	CASSQEQGDMYEQYF
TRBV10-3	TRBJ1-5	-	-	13	TGTGCCATCAGTGAACAGGGCAATCAGCCCCAGCATTTT	CAISEQGNQPQHF
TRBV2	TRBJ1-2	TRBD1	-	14	TGTGCCAGCAGTGAGCCAGGGGGGAGCTATGGCTACACCTTC	CASSEPGGSYGYTF
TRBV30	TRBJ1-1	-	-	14	TGTGCCTGGAGTGTCACAAGCGTGAACACTGAAGCTTTCTTT	CAWSVTSVNTEAFF
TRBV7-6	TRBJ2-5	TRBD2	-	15	TGTGCCAGCAGCCCAGGGACTAGCGGTGAGGGGACCCAGTACTTC	CASSPGTSGEGTQYF
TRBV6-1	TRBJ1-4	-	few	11	TGTGCCAGCAGTGAGCAACGAAAACTGTTTTTT	CASSEQRKLFF
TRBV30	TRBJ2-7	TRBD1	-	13	TGTGCCTGGAGCCCAGGGACAGGCAGGGAGCAGTACTTC	CAWSPGTGREQYF
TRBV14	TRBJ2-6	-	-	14	TGTGCCAGCAGCCAAAGCTCTGGGGCCAACGTCCTGACTTTC	CASSQSSGANVLTF